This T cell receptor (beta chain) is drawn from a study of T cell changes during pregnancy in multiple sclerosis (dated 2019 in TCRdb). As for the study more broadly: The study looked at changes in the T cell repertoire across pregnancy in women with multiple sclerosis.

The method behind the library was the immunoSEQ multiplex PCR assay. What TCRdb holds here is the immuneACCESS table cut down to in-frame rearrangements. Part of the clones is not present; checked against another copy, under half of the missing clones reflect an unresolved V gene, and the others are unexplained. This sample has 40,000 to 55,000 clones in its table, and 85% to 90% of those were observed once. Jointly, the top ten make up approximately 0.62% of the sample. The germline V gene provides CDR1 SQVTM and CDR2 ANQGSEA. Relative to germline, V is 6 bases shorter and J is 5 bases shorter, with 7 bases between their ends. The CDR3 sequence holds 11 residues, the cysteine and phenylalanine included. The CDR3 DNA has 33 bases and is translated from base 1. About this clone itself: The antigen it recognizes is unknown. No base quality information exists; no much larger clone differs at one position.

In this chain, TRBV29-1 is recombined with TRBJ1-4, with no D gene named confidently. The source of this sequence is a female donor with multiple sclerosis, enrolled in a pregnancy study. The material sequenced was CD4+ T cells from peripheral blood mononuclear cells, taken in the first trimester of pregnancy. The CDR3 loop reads CSVSNNEKLFF. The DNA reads TGCAGCGTCTCTAACAATGAAAAACTGTTTTTT.